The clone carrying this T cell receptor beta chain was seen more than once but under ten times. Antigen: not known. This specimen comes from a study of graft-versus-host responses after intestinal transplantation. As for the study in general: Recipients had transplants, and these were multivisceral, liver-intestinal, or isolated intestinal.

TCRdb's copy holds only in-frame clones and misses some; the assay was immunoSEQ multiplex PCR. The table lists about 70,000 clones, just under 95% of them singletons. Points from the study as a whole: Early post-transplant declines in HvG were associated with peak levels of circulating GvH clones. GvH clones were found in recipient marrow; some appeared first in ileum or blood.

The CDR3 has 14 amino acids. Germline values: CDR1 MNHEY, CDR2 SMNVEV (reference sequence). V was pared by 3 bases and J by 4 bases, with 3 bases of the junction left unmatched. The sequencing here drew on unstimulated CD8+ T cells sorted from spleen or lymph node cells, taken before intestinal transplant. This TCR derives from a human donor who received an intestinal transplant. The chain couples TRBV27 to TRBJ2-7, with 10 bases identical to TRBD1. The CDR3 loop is CASSFGTGEYEQYF. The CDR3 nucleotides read TGTGCCAGCAGTTTCGGGACAGGGGAGTACGAGCAGTACTTC.